A selection of T cell receptor beta chains follows, all from one sample in a study of blood T cells in healthy people across ages. TCRdb re-analysed the 5' RACE reads in MiXCR, keeping a single row per CDR3 protein. Among about 1.1 million distinct CDR3 sequences, around two fifths were seen once, and the ten largest hold less than 15%. The sequencing sample was made of blood. These receptors originate from a young man in good health. The CDR3 runs from the conserved cysteine through the conserved F or W.

j_call v_call cdr3_aa
TRBJ2-3 TRBV20-1 CSAKGLAGARADTQYF
TRBJ1-1 TRBV10-3 CAISGLMNTEAFF
TRBJ1-4 TRBV10-3 CASSGSNEKLFF
TRBJ1-2 TRBV20-1 CSARDHRQVEGYTF
TRBJ1-5 TRBV7-2 CASSFTGVSNQPQHF
TRBJ1-1 TRBV6-5 CASSYKGGGTEAFF
TRBJ2-3 TRBV4-3 CASSQALAGDTQYF
TRBJ1-1 TRBV6-2/TRBV6-3 CASSYAGGLTEAFF
TRBJ2-1 TRBV6-1 CASSEMAGSYNEQFF
. TRBV29-1 CSVGRVTEQYF
TRBJ1-2 TRBV7-9 CASSFSSGMNYGYTF
TRBJ2-5 TRBV28 CASSYPRAGAIQETQYF
TRBJ2-3 TRBV7-9 CASSPGPTPTDTQYF
TRBJ2-4 TRBV28 CASSLPTGTGEAKNIQYF
TRBJ2-3 TRBV27 CASSQQGGNTQYF
TRBJ2-7 TRBV6-5 CASSYDWSSYEQYF
TRBJ1-2 TRBV9 CASSSRGLHYGYTF
TRBJ2-2 TRBV29-1 CSVELKRTGELFF
TRBJ2-3 TRBV6-5 CASSTRRSIDTQYF
TRBJ1-4 TRBV12-3/TRBV12-4 CASTWGSSSNEKLFF
TRBJ2-1 TRBV7-2 CASSVLAGEVAFF
TRBJ1-1 TRBV4-3 CASSHTTGETEAFF
. TRBV20-1 CSAGRELGYEQYF
. TRBV12-3/TRBV12-4 CASPHGGLDEQYF
TRBJ1-4 TRBV27 CASSFDRGRGKLFF
TRBJ1-2 TRBV9 CASSATGGSGYTF
TRBJ1-1 TRBV9 CASSKTGVTEAFF
TRBJ2-7 TRBV6-5 CASSNTGHAYEQYF
TRBJ1-1 TRBV20-1 CSARGTVNTEAFF
TRBJ2-5 TRBV18 CASSQARGGRETQYF
TRBJ2-2 TRBV2 CASSREGLPQPGELFF
TRBJ2-6 TRBV7-2 CASRTGGSSGANVLTF
TRBJ1-1 TRBV5-1 CASSWGQANTEAFF
TRBJ1-1 TRBV3-1 CASSPGLVGAFF
TRBJ1-2 TRBV12-3/TRBV12-4 CASSVGGAGGYTF
TRBJ1-2 TRBV28 CASSPIRTPPGYTF
TRBJ2-5 TRBV11-2 CASSQASGGYNEQYF
TRBJ2-1 TRBV4-3 CASSHRPEQRGGVSSSYNEQFF